The entry below gives a single TCR beta chain sequence along with its context. CDR3 length: 13 amino acids. CDR1 and CDR2 (germline): MNHEY, SVGAGI. J was trimmed by 1 base and V by 7 bases; bases with no gene match: 2. These data are taken from a study of blood T cell repertoires in COVID-19. The assay was immunoSEQ multiplex PCR, and TCRdb's table has in-frame clones only and misses some. The table has around 260,000 clones, roughly 91% seen once. This rearrangement joins TRBV6-5 to TRBJ1-2; 8 bases line up with TRBD1. This TCR was sampled from a man younger than 40 with acute or convalescent COVID-19. Sequencing was done on a sample of peripheral blood. CDR3 sequence (DNA): TGTGCCAGCACGGACAGGGTTAACTATGGCTACACCTTC. Translating gives CASTDRVNYGYTF.